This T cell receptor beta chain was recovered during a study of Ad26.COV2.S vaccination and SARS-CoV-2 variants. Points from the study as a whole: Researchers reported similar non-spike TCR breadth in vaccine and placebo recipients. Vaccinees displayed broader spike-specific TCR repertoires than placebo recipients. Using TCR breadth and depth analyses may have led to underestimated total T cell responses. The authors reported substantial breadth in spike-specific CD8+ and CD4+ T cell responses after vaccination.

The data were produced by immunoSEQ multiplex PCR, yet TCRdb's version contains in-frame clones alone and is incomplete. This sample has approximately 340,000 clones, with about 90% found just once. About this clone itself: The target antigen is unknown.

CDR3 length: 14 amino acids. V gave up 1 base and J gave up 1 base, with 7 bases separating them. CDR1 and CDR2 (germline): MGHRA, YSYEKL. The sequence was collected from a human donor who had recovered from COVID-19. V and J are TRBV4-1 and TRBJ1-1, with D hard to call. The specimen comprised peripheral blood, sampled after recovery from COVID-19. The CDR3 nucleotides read TGCGCCAGCAGCCAAGCGTCCGGGAACACTGAAGCTTTCTTT. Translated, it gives CASSQASGNTEAFF.